The 10 T cell receptor beta chains listed next were all sequenced from one sample in a study of PD-L1 blockade in urothelial cancer. The table came from immunoSEQ multiplex PCR; TCRdb's copy has only in-frame clones and leaves some out. The data contain tens of thousands of clones, around 85% of them singletons. Time point described: pretreatment peripheral blood. The sequencing here drew on PBMCs, taken around atezolizumab (anti-PD-L1) treatment. The receptors originated from a man older than 75 with urothelial cancer.

With regard to this clone: Germline and junction disagree at one end, which may indicate a read error. J is TRBJ2-3 and V is TRBV30; D possibly corresponds to TRBD2 (6 bases). Germline CDR1 is GTSNPN and CDR2 is SVGIG (reference sequence). The CDR3 covers 12 residues. This CDR3 is CAWSVRDSQRDF. DNA for the CDR3: TGTGCCTGGAGTGTGAGGGACTCCCAGCGGGATTTT.

This chain joins TRBV5-4 and TRBJ2-7, with TRBD1 matching over 9 bases. The length of the CDR3 is 16 residues. The V gene's germline CDR1 is SGHNT and CDR2 YYREEE (reference sequence). Unmatched junction bases numbered 5, after V lost 0 bases and J lost 1 base. In nucleotides, the CDR3 is TGTGCCAGCAGCTTGGCCCGGGGGACAGGGTCCTACGAGCAGTACTTC. This codes for CASSLARGTGSYEQYF.

The chain links TRBV25-1 to TRBJ2-3; 7 bases align to TRBD2. Trimming cost V 3 bases and J 8 bases; bases outside gene matches: 8. Germline V gene data show CDR1 as MGHDK and CDR2 as SYGVNS. This CDR3 contains 14 residues. The CDR3 nucleotides read TGTGCCAGCAGTGATGGTGGGGGGGTCGGTACGCAGTATTTT. Its translation: CASSDGGGVGTQYF.

This chain connects TRBV2 to TRBJ2-7; 14 bases map to TRBD2. The CDR3 extends over 15 amino acids. Per germline, CDR1 SNHLY and CDR2 FYNNEI. Trimming cost V 8 bases and J 6 bases; bases outside gene matches: 9. The chain's CDR3 is CASRRGLAGVGEQYF. The CDR3 nucleotides are TGTGCCAGCCGGCGGGGACTAGCGGGAGTCGGCGAGCAGTACTTC.

This clone was found once. CDR3 sequence reads: CASRKGQTNTEAFF. DNA of the CDR3: TGTGCCAGCAGGAAGGGACAGACGAACACTGAAGCTTTCTTT. J is TRBJ1-1 and V is TRBV6-5; 7 bases agree with TRBD1. Germline V CDR1 and CDR2: MNHEY, SVGAGI. The CDR3 totals 14 residues. V lost 6 bases and J lost 1; bases outside the gene matches: 5.

This clone occurred once. The V and J genes are TRBV19 and TRBJ1-4; TRBD1 agrees at 8 bases. CDR3 size: 15 residues. V trimming: 9 bases; J trimming: 8 bases; junction bases outside the gene matches: 14. Germline values: CDR1 LNHDA, CDR2 SQIVND (reference sequence). Here the CDR3 reads CASRDRQVSREKLFF. The CDR3 DNA sequence: TGTGCCAGCCGGGACAGGCAGGTATCGAGAGAAAAACTGTTTTTT.

The CDR3 here is CASSRGTGGTEAFF. CDR3 nucleotides: TGCGCCAGCAGCCGAGGGACAGGCGGAACTGAAGCTTTCTTT. The chain has TRBV5-1 and TRBJ1-1; 8 bases map to TRBD1. The V and J ends lost 4 bases and 5 bases, in that order; junction bases with no gene match: 7. Germline V gene data show CDR1 as SGHRS and CDR2 as YFSETQ. The CDR3 covers 14 residues. The variable domain in full, with the rest retrieved from reference TRBV5-1 and TRBJ1-1, is KAGVTQTPRYLIKTRGQQVTLSCSPISGHRSVSWYQQTPGQGLQFLFEYFSETQRNKGNFPGRFSGRQFSNSRSEMNVSTLELGDSALYLCASSRGTGGTEAFFGQGTRLTVV.

V and J are TRBV5-1 and TRBJ2-3; 10 bases line up with TRBD2. This CDR3 comprises 15 residues. Germline lookup yields CDR1 SGHRS and CDR2 YFSETQ. With 7 bases clipped from V and 1 base from J, the junction kept 6 bases outside the gene matches. The chain's CDR3 is CASRGTSGGTDTQYF. The CDR3 nucleotides read TGCGCCAGCCGGGGCACTAGCGGGGGCACAGATACGCAGTATTTT.

The rearrangement joins TRBV28 to TRBJ2-7, with 8 bases aligning to TRBD1. The CDR3 runs 16 residues. The J segment lost 2 bases and the V segment lost 1 base, leaving 7 bases of the junction unmatched. The germline CDR1 and CDR2 sequences are MDHEN and SYDVKM. The DNA for the CDR3 is TGTGCCAGCAGTTTATTGGGGACAGGAGGGCCCTACGAGCAGTACTTC. Translated: CASSLLGTGGPYEQYF. The whole variable domain, filled in from reference TRBV28 and TRBJ2-7, reads DVKVTQSSRYLVKRTGEKVFLECVQDMDHENMFWYRQDPGLGLRLIYFSYDVKMKEKGDIPEGYSVSREKKERFSLILESASTNQTSMYLCASSLLGTGGPYEQYFGPGTRLTVT.

The V and J genes are TRBV19 and TRBJ1-5; D might be TRBD1 (6 bases). V was clipped by 8 bases and J by 0 bases, with 17 bases between them. This CDR3 has 16 residues. Germline V gene sequence: CDR1 LNHDA, CDR2 SQIVND (reference sequence). CDR3: CASSQSGQISNQPQHF. Written as DNA, the CDR3 is TGTGCCAGTTCCCAGAGTGGACAGATTAGCAATCAGCCCCAGCATTTT.